Listed below are T cell receptor beta chains from one sample, sequenced in a study of blood T cell repertoires in COVID-19. The method was immunoSEQ multiplex PCR; TCRdb's version includes in-frame clones alone and lacks a portion of them. The repertoire has roughly 250,000 clones, 87% of them found once; the top ten carry around 2.5%. What was sequenced was peripheral blood. The receptors were gathered from a woman aged 45 to 65 with acute or convalescent COVID-19. Each CDR3 is given with its conserved first and last residue. The order of the fields is D gene, V gene, J gene, clone size, CDR3 protein, CDR3 DNA. D genes are given only for firm matches. The size field is filled for only some rows; it gives once, few, many or a size class.

TRBD1	TRBV24-1	TRBJ2-5	NA	CATSDSGTVMGETQYF	TGTGCCACCAGTGACTCCGGGACAGTAATGGGAGAGACCCAGTACTTC
NA	TRBV11-3	TRBJ2-3	NA	CASSSEGRDTQYF	TGTGCCAGCAGCTCAGAGGGCCGGGATACGCAGTATTTT
NA	TRBV5-5	TRBJ1-6	NA	CASSSSRATYNSPLHF	TGTGCCAGCAGCTCATCCAGGGCCACCTATAATTCACCCCTCCACTTT
NA	TRBV6-5	TRBJ1-6	NA	CAARQGMNSPLHF	TGTGCCGCAAGGCAGGGGATGAATTCACCCCTCCACTTT
TRBD1	TRBV7-3	TRBJ2-5	once	CASSPGQVSLGETQYF	TGTGCCAGCAGCCCCGGACAGGTTTCCCTGGGAGAGACCCAGTACTTC
NA	TRBV28	TRBJ2-5	NA	CASSRREYEGGRETQYF	TGTGCCAGCAGCCGGAGGGAATACGAAGGGGGCCGAGAGACCCAGTACTTC
NA	TRBV18	TRBJ1-5	NA	CASSRTVNSNQPQHF	TGTGCCAGCTCGCGGACAGTAAATAGCAATCAGCCCCAGCATTTT
TRBD1	TRBV24-1	TRBJ1-2	few	CATSDPRDRASYGYTF	TGTGCCACCAGTGATCCTCGGGACAGGGCGTCCTATGGCTACACCTTC
NA	TRBV28	TRBJ1-3	NA	CASSLHRAGNTIYF	TGTGCCAGCAGTTTACACAGGGCGGGCAACACCATATATTTT
NA	TRBV18	TRBJ2-5	NA	CASSPPNSQETQYF	TGTGCCAGCTCACCACCAAACAGTCAAGAGACCCAGTACTTC
NA	TRBV7-3	TRBJ2-3	NA	CASRPGGAGDTQYF	TGTGCCAGCAGACCAGGAGGGGCAGGGGATACGCAGTATTTT
NA	TRBV5-1	TRBJ1-1	once	CASSFREMNTEAFF	TGCGCCAGCAGCTTCCGGGAGATGAACACTGAAGCTTTCTTT
NA	TRBV5-1	TRBJ2-3	NA	CASSSGPPGADTQYF	TGCGCCAGCAGCTCGGGCCCCCCCGGGGCAGATACGCAGTATTTT
NA	TRBV7-9	TRBJ2-3	few	CASSSRLEGADTQYF	TGTGCCAGCAGCTCCCGGCTAGAAGGTGCAGATACGCAGTATTTT
TRBD2	TRBV5-1	TRBJ2-7	NA	CASSLGLAGGSYEQYF	TGCGCCAGCAGCTTGGGACTAGCGGGAGGTTCCTACGAGCAGTACTTC
TRBD1	TRBV28	TRBJ1-4	NA	CASSLFTGVGEKLFF	TGTGCCAGCAGTTTATTCACAGGGGTGGGGGAAAAACTGTTTTTT
TRBD1	TRBV2	TRBJ2-2	NA	CASARDRDTGELFF	TGTGCCAGCGCTCGGGACAGGGACACCGGGGAGCTGTTTTTT
NA	TRBV28	TRBJ2-5	NA	CASSFIRRGETQYF	TGTGCCAGCAGTTTCATCAGGAGGGGAGAGACCCAGTACTTC
TRBD1	TRBV6-5	TRBJ1-6	NA	CASRRDRGYNSPLHF	TGTGCCAGCAGGCGGGACAGGGGATATAATTCACCCCTCCACTTT
NA	TRBV4-1	TRBJ1-2	NA	CASRQLGDTDGYTF	TGCGCCAGCCGTCAGTTAGGGGATACCGACGGCTACACCTTC